The 8 T cell receptor beta chains presented below share a single source sample, sequenced in a study of cytomegalovirus exposure and HLA in healthy donors. Only in-frame clones appear in the TCRdb table, and some are missing; sequencing was by immunoSEQ multiplex PCR. Of about 110,000 clones detected, around 85% appear once; the ten largest clones hold more than 2.5%. The sequencing input was PBMCs. The origin of the receptors is a woman between 18 and 29 years old in good health and CMV-seronegative.

The V and J genes are TRBV6-4 and TRBJ2-1, with TRBD1 as a possible D gene (5 bases). CDR1 and CDR2 from the germline V gene are MRHNA and SNTAGT. Trimming removed 8 bases from V and 4 bases from J, with 18 bases in between. The CDR3 extends over 15 amino acids. Here the CDR3 reads CASPLPSQGYNEQFF. The CDR3 DNA reads TGTGCCAGCCCCCTCCCCTCCCAGGGATACAATGAGCAGTTCTTC.

This clone was detected only once. The chain recombines TRBV11-2 with TRBJ2-5, with D perhaps matching TRBD1 (6 bases). The ends were cut back, 4 bases at V and 0 bases at J, with 9 bases in the middle. The CDR3 spans 14 residues. Germline V gene lookup returns CDR1 SGHAT and CDR2 FQNNGV. The CDR3 here is CASSSDSYQETQYF. CDR3 DNA: TGTGCCAGCAGCTCGGACAGCTACCAAGAGACCCAGTACTTC.

V and J are TRBV7-9 and TRBJ1-2; the D gene is possibly TRBD1 (5 bases). Trimming shortened V by 1 base and J by 13 bases, and 16 bases separated the two germline ends. The CDR3 runs to 13 residues. Germline values: CDR1 SEHNR, CDR2 FQNEAQ (reference sequence). The CDR3 loop is CASSLDRTFFGTF. The CDR3 DNA reads TGTGCCAGCAGCTTAGACAGGACCTTCTTCGGCACCTTC.

This chain connects TRBV28 to TRBJ1-2, with 7 bases aligning to TRBD1. This CDR3 is 15 amino acids long. The J segment lost 11 bases and the V segment lost 3 bases, leaving 15 bases of the junction unmatched. Germline CDR1 is MDHEN and CDR2 is SYDVKM. CDR3 sequence (DNA): TGTGCCAGCAGTTTTTTCGGGACAGACACTCGAAAATACACCTTC. Protein sequence: CASSFFGTDTRKYTF.

The J gene is TRBJ2-7, the V gene TRBV5-3, with D possibly TRBD1 on 6 matching bases. TRBV5-3 falls under the ORF class, with uncertain function. With 4 bases removed from V and 2 bases from J, the gap between germline ends came to 7 bases. The length of the CDR3 is 12 residues. The CDR3 here is CARSRDTYEQYF. The CDR3 bases are TGTGCCAGAAGCCGGGACACCTACGAGCAGTACTTC.

The gene calls are TRBV19 and TRBJ1-6; 9 bases map to TRBD1. Trimming took 6 bases from V and 9 from J; bases not matched to a gene: 9. Germline V lookup: CDR1 LNHDA, CDR2 SQIVND (reference sequence). This CDR3 region has 15 residues. The CDR3 sequence is CASSPWGQGSSPLHF. The CDR3 coding sequence is TGTGCCAGTAGCCCCTGGGGACAGGGAAGTTCACCCCTCCACTTT.

This chain links TRBV21-1 with TRBJ1-4; the table's TRBD1 call for D was not verified on the DNA. TRBV21-1 is a pseudogene segment. The CDR3 totals 14 residues. The chain's CDR3 is CASTLDRTNEKLFF. The CDR3 DNA sequence: TGTGCCAGCACCTTAGACAGAACTAATGAAAAACTGTTTTTT.

The V and J genes are TRBV30 and TRBJ1-6; 8 bases line up with TRBD1. Trimming removed 3 bases from V and 6 bases from J; junction bases left unmatched: 4. The CDR3 runs 14 residues. Germline V gives CDR1 GTSNPN, CDR2 SVGIG (reference sequence). CDR3 DNA: TGTGCCTGGAGCGTTACAGGGGGTAATTCACCCCTCCACTTT. It codes for CAWSVTGGNSPLHF.